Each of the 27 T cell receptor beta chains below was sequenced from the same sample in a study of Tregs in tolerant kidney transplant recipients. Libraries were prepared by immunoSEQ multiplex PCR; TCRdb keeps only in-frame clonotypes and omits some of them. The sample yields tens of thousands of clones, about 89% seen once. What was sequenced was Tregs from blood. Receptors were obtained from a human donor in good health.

The CDR3 DNA reads TGTGCCAGTAGTTGGGACAGCTTCACAGATACGCAGTATTTT. Residues: CASSWDSFTDTQYF. The V gene is TRBV19, the J gene TRBJ2-3, with 7 bases that match TRBD1. The CDR3 covers 14 residues. V trimming: 5 bases; J trimming: 2 bases; junction bases outside the gene matches: 4. Germline V gene data show CDR1 as LNHDA and CDR2 as SQIVND (reference sequence).

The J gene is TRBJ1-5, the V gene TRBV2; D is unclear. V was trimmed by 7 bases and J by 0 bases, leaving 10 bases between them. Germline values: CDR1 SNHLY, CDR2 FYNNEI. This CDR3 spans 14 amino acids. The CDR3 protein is CASNAGYSNQPQHF. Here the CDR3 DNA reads TGTGCCAGCAACGCGGGGTATAGCAATCAGCCCCAGCATTTT.

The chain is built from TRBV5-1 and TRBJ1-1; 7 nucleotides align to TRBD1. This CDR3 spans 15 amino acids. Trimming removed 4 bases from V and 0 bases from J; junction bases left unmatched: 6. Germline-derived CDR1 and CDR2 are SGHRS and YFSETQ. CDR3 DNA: TGCGCCAGCAGCACTTCACAGGGGCTGAACACTGAAGCTTTCTTT. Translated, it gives CASSTSQGLNTEAFF.

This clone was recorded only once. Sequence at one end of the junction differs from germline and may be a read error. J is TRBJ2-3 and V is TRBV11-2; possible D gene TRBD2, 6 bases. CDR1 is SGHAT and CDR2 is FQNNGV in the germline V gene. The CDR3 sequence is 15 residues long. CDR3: CASRLAPGDTDTQYF. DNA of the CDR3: TGTGCCAGCAGGTTAGCCCCGGGGGACACAGATACGCAGTATTTT.

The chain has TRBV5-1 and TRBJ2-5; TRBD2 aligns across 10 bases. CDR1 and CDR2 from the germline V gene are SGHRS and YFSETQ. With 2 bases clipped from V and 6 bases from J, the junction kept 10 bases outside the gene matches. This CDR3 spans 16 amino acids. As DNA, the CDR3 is TGCGCCAGCAGCTTACTGACTAGCGGGCGACTAAAGACCCAGTACTTC. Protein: CASSLLTSGRLKTQYF.

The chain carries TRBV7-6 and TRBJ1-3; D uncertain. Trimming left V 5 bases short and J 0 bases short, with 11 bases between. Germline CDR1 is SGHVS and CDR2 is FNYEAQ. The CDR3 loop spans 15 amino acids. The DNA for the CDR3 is TGTGCCAGCAGCCAAGACACCCGCTCTGGAAACACCATATATTTT. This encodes CASSQDTRSGNTIYF.

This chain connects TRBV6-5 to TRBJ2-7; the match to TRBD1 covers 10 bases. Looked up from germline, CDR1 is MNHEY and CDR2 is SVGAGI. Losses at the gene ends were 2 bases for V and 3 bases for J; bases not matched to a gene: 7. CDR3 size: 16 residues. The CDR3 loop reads CASSYRGTGAVYEQYF. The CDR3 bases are TGTGCCAGCAGTTACAGGGGGACAGGGGCCGTCTACGAGCAGTACTTC.

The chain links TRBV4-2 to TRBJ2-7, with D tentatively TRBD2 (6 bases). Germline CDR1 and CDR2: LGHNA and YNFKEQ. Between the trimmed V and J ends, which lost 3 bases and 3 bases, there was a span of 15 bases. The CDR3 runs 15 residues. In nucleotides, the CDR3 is TGTGCCAGCAGCCACCCCGGGGAGGTTATCTACGAGCAGTACTTC. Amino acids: CASSHPGEVIYEQYF.

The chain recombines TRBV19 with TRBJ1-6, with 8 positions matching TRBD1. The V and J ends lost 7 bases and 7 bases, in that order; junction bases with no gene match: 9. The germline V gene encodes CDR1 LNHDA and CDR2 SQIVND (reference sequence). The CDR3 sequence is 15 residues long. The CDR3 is CASTLGRGRNSPLHF. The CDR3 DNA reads TGTGCCAGTACCCTCGGCAGGGGGCGGAATTCACCCCTCCACTTT.

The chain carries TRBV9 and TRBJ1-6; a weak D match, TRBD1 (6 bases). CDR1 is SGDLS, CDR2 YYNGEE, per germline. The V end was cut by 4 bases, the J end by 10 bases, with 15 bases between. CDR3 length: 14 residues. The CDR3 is CASSSGQGVSPLHF. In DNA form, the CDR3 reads TGTGCCAGCAGCTCGGGACAAGGGGTGTCACCCCTCCACTTT. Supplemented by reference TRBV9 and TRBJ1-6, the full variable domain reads DSGVTQTPKHLITATGQRVTLRCSPRSGDLSVYWYQQSLDQGLQFLIQYYNGEERAKGNILERFSAQQFPDLHSELNLSSLELGDSALYFCASSSGQGVSPLHFGNGTRLTVT.

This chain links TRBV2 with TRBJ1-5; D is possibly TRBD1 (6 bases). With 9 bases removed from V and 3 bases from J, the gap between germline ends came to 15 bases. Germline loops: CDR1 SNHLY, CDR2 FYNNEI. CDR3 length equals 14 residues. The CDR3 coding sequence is TGTGCCAGGGAAAAGGACAGATCCAATCAGCCCCAGCATTTT. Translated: CAREKDRSNQPQHF.

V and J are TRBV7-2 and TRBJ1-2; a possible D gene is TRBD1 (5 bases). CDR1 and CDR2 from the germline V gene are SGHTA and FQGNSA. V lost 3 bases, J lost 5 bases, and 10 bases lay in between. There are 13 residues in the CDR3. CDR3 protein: CASSLRWGYGYTF. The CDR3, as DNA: TGTGCCAGCAGCTTGCGGTGGGGGTATGGCTACACCTTC.

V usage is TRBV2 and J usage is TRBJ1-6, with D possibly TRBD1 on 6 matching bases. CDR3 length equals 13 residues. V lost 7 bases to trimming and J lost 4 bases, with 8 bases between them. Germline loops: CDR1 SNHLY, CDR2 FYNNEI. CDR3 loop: CASIGQYNSPLHF. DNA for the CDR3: TGTGCCAGCATCGGACAGTATAATTCACCCCTCCACTTT.

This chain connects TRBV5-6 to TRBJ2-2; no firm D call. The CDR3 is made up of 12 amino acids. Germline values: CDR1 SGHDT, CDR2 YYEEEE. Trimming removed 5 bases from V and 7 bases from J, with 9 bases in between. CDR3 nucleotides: TGTGCCAGCAGGTCGGTAAGCGGGGAGCTGTTTTTT. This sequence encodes CASRSVSGELFF. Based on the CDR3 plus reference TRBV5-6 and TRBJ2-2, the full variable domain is DAGVTQSPTHLIKTRGQQVTLRCSPKSGHDTVSWYQQALGQGPQFIFQYYEEEERQRGNFPDRFSGHQFPNYSSELNVNALLLGDSALYLCASRSVSGELFFGEGSRLTVL.

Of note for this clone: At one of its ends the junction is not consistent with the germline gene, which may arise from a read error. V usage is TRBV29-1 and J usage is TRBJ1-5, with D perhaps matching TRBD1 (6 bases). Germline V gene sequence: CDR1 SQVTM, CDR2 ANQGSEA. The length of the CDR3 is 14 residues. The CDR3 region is CRVAGGAGVQPQHF. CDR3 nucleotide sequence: TGCCGCGTTGCGGGGGGGGCAGGGGTTCAGCCCCAGCATTTT.

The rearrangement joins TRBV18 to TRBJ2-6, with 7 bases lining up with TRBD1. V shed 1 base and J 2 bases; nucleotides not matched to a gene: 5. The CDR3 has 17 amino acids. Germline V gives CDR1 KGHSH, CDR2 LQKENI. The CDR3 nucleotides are TGTGCCAGCTCACCACAGGACAGGAGGCCTGGGGCCAACGTCCTGACTTTC. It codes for CASSPQDRRPGANVLTF.

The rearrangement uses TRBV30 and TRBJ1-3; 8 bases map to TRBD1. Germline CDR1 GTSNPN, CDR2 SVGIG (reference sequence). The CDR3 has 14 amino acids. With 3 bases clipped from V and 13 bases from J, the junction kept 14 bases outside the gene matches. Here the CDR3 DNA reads TGTGCCTGGAGCTTCACACTAAGACAGGGGAGGATATATTTT. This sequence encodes CAWSFTLRQGRIYF.

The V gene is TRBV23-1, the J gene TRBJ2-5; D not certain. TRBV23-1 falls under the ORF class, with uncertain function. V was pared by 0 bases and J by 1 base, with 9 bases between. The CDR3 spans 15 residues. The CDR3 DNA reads TGCGCCAGCAGTCAATCGAAGGCAGTCCAAGAGACCCAGTACTTC. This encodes CASSQSKAVQETQYF.

For the CDR3, the DNA is TGTGCCAGCTCACCTCTACAGGGGTGGAACACTGAAGCTTTCTTT. Translation: CASSPLQGWNTEAFF. The rearrangement links TRBV18 to TRBJ1-1; 7 positions agree with TRBD1. Germline lookup yields CDR1 KGHSH and CDR2 LQKENI. J gave up 1 base and V 3 bases, and 5 bases lay outside the gene matches. The CDR3 is 15 amino acids.

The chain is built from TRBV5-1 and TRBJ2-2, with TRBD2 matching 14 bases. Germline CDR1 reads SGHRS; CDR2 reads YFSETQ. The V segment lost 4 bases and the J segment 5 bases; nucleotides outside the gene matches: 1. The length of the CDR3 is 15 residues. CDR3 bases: TGCGCCAGCAGCCGGACTAGCGGGGGGACCGGGGAGCTGTTTTTT. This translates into CASSRTSGGTGELFF.

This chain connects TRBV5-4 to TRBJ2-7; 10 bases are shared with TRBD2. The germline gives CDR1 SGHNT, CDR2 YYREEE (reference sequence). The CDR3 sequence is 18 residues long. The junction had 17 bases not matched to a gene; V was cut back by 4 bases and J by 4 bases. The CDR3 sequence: CASSPLTGLAAESYEQYF. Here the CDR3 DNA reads TGTGCCAGCAGCCCTTTAACCGGACTAGCGGCAGAATCGTACGAGCAGTACTTC.

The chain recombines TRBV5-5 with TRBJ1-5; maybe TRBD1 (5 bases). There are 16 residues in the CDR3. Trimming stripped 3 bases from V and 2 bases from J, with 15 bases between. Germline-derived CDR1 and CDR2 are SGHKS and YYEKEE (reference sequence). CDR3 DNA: TGTGCCAGCAGCTACGGCCTTAGAGGGGGCAATCAGCCCCAGCATTTT. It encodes CASSYGLRGGNQPQHF.

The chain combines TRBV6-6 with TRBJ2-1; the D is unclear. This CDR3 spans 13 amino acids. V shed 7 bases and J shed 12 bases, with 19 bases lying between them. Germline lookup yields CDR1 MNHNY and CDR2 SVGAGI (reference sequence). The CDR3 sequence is CASTPGRPERQFF. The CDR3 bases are TGTGCCAGCACCCCAGGCCGCCCCGAGAGGCAGTTCTTC.

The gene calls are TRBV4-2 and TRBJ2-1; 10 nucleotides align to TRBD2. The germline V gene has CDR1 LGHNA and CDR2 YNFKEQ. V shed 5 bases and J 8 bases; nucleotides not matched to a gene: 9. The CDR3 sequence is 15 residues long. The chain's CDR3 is CASSGTSVPNYEQFF. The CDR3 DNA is TGTGCCAGCAGCGGGACTAGCGTACCTAACTATGAGCAGTTCTTC.

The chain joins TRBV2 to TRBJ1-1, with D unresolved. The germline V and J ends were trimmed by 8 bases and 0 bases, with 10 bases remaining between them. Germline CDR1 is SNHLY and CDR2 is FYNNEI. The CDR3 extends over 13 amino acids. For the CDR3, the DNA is TGTGCCAGCGGCTGGGAAATGAACACTGAAGCTTTCTTT. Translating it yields CASGWEMNTEAFF.

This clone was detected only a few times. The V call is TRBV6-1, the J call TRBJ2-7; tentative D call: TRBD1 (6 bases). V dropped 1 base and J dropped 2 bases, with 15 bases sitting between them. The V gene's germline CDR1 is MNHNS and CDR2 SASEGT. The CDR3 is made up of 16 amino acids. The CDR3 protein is CASSEGVHRAPYEQYF. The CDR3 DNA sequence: TGTGCCAGCAGTGAAGGGGTCCACAGGGCCCCCTACGAGCAGTACTTC.

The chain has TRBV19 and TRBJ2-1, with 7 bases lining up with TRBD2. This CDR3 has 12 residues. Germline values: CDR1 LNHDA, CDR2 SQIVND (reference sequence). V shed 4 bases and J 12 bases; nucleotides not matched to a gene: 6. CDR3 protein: CASSTGERGQFF. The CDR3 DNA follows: TGTGCCAGTAGTACGGGGGAGCGGGGGCAGTTCTTC.